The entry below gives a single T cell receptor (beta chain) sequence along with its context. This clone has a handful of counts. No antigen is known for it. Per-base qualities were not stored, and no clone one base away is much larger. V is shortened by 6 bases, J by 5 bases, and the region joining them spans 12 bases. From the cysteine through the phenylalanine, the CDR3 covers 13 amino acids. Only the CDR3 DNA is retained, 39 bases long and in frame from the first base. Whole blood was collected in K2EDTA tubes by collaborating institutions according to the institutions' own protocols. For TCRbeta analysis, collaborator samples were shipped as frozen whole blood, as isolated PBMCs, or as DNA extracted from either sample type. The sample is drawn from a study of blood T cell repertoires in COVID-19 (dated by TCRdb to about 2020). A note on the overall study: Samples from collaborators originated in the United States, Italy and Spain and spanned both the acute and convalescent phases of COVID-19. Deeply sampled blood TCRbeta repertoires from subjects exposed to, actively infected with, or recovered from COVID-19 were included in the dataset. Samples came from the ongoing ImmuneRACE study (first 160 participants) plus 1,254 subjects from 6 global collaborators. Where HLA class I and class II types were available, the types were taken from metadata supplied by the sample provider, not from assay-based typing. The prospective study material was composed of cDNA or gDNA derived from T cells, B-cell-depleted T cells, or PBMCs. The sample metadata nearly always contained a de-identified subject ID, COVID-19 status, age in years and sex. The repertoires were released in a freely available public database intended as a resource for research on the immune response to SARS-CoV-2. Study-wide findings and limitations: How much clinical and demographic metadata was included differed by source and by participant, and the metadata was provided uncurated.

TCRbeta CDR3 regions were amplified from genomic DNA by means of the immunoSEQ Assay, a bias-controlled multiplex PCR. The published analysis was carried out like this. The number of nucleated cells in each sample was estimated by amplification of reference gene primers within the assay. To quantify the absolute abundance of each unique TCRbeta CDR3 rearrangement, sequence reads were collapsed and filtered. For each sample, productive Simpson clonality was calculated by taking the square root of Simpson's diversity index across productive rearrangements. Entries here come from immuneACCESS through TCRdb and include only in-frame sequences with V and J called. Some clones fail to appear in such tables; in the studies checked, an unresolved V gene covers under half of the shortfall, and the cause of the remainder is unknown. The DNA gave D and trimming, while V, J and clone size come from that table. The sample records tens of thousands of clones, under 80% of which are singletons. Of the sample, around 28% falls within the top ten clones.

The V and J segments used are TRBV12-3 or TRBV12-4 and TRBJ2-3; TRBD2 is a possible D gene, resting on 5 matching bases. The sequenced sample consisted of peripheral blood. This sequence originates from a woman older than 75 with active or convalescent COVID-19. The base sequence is TGTGCCAGCAGCTCAACTAGAGGAGATACGCAGTATTTT. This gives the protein CASSSTRGDTQYF.